The 26 T cell receptor beta chains listed next were all sequenced from one sample in a study of T cell responses to AZD1222 COVID-19 vaccine (dated by TCRdb to about 2021). The time point label on this specimen signifies: about 28 days (+/-7) after the second vaccine dose. The protocol used for the library was the immunoSEQ multiplex PCR assay. TCRdb mirrors the immuneACCESS table, restricted to in-frame sequences. Some clones are absent from its copies; in checked studies, under half trace to an unresolved V gene, and the reason for the others is unknown. The sample data list approximately 80,000 clones, and 70% to 90% of these were observed just once. The top ten clones comprise roughly 3.2% of the sample. The sequenced sample was peripheral blood, obtained 28 days after the second AZD1222 dose. Receptors were obtained from an adult who received the AZD1222 COVID-19 vaccine.

The J gene is TRBJ1-3, the V gene TRBV29-1; the D gene is possibly TRBD1 (6 bases). The CDR3 sequence is 14 residues long. V lost 7 bases, J lost 4 bases, and 17 bases lay in between. Germline assignment: CDR1 SQVTM and CDR2 ANQGSEA. The CDR3 loop reads CSGTGGLKGNTIYF. CDR3 in DNA: TGCAGCGGTACTGGGGGGCTGAAGGGAAACACCATATATTTT.

The chain links TRBV6-5 to TRBJ1-1, with D maybe TRBD1 (6 bases). Trimming removed 2 bases from V and 1 base from J, with 11 bases in between. The germline CDR1 and CDR2 sequences are MNHEY and SVGAGI. The CDR3 has 15 amino acids. CDR3 coding DNA: TGTGCCAGCAGTTACCAACCCAGGGGGAACACTGAAGCTTTCTTT. It codes for CASSYQPRGNTEAFF.

The chain has TRBV15 and TRBJ1-2; D is possibly TRBD1 (5 bases). The CDR3 has 16 residues. The V gene lost 0 bases and the J gene lost 2 bases, with 13 bases spanning the gap. CDR1 is LNHNV, CDR2 YYDKDF, per germline (reference sequence). This chain's CDR3 is CATSRELAGSNYGYTF. The CDR3 nucleotides are TGTGCCACCAGCAGAGAATTAGCAGGGAGCAACTATGGCTACACCTTC.

V is TRBV30 and J is TRBJ1-2, with TRBD1 identical over 9 bases. The CDR3 contains 13 residues. V dropped 4 bases and J dropped 6; count of bases not matched to a gene: 6. Germline V CDR1 and CDR2: GTSNPN, SVGIG (reference sequence). CDR3 region: CAWTRTGGNGYTF. In DNA form, the CDR3 reads TGTGCCTGGACCCGCACAGGGGGCAATGGCTACACCTTC.

This chain connects TRBV19 to TRBJ1-5; D uncertain. This CDR3 contains 15 residues. CDR1 and CDR2 from the germline V gene are LNHDA and SQIVND (reference sequence). The ends were cut back, 4 bases at V and 4 bases at J, with 14 bases in the middle. In nucleotides, the CDR3 is TGTGCCAGTAGTACCATGCTCGTTGGGAATCAGCCCCAGCATTTT. As protein: CASSTMLVGNQPQHF.

The rearrangement uses TRBV2 and TRBJ1-2, with 8 bases identical to TRBD1. Per the germline V gene, CDR1 is SNHLY and CDR2 is FYNNEI. The CDR3 is made up of 13 amino acids. Trimming at V came to 5 bases and at J to 8 bases, leaving 7 bases not matched to a gene. CDR3 in DNA: TGTGCCAGCAGTTCGACAGGGGAAGGAGGCTACACCTTC. It specifies CASSSTGEGGYTF.

This clone was seen a few times. V usage is TRBV11-2 and J usage is TRBJ1-4, with 10 bases aligning to TRBD1. V dropped 0 bases and J dropped 4; count of bases not matched to a gene: 2. Looked up from germline, CDR1 is SGHAT and CDR2 is FQNNGV. CDR3 length equals 16 residues. The CDR3 nucleotides read TGTGCCAGCAGCTTAGAGACAGGGGGCATTAATGAAAAACTGTTTTTT. The encoded protein is CASSLETGGINEKLFF.

The chain recombines TRBV11-2 with TRBJ2-7, with a tentative D call TRBD2 (6 bases). V was trimmed by 1 base and J by 5 bases, leaving 12 bases between them. CDR3 length equals 14 residues. Germline values: CDR1 SGHAT, CDR2 FQNNGV. In DNA, the CDR3 is TGTGCCAGCAGCTTAGCGGGAGTCGGCCACGAGCAGTACTTC. As protein: CASSLAGVGHEQYF.

There are a few counts of this clone. V usage is TRBV2 and J usage is TRBJ1-5; tentative D call: TRBD1 (6 bases). V was pared by 5 bases and J by 2 bases, with 13 bases between. The CDR3 has 15 residues. Germline V CDR1 and CDR2: SNHLY, FYNNEI. The CDR3 sequence is CASSLQGRGNQPQHF. As DNA, the CDR3 is TGTGCCAGCAGTCTTCAGGGGCGAGGCAATCAGCCCCAGCATTTT.

The chain recombines TRBV7-9 with TRBJ2-7; TRBD2 agrees at 12 bases. CDR1 SEHNR and CDR2 FQNEAQ come from the germline V gene (reference sequence). The CDR3 sequence is 16 residues long. J was trimmed by 4 bases and V by 4 bases; bases with no gene match: 8. Here the CDR3 DNA reads TGTGCCAGCAGCTCGACGAGGACTAGCGGGACATACGAGCAGTACTTC. This codes for CASSSTRTSGTYEQYF.

The chain combines TRBV28 with TRBJ1-5; TRBD1 might be the D (5 bases). CDR3 length: 12 residues. Germline V gene sequence: CDR1 MDHEN, CDR2 SYDVKM. Between the trimmed V and J ends, which lost 9 bases and 7 bases, there was a span of 13 bases. The CDR3 loop is CASTSREQPQHF. The CDR3 nucleotides read TGTGCCAGTACCTCCAGGGAACAGCCCCAGCATTTT.

The CDR3 sequence: CAISEGLLWPQHF. CDR3 nucleotide sequence: TGTGCCATCAGTGAAGGGCTCCTTTGGCCCCAGCATTTT. V is TRBV10-3 and J is TRBJ1-5; no firm D call. V lost 3 bases and J 9 bases, leaving 12 bases between the germline ends. The germline CDR1 and CDR2 sequences are ENHRY and SYGVKD. The CDR3 is 13 amino acids.

The genes are TRBV19 and TRBJ2-1; perhaps TRBD2 as D (6 bases). Per germline, CDR1 LNHDA and CDR2 SQIVND (reference sequence). This CDR3 contains 16 residues. V lost 0 bases to trimming and J lost 4 bases, with 13 bases between them. The CDR3 region is CASSIDHGSSYNEQFF. In DNA form, the CDR3 reads TGTGCCAGTAGTATAGACCACGGGAGTTCTTACAATGAGCAGTTCTTC. Full variable domain (outside the CDR3, taken from reference TRBV19 and TRBJ2-1): DGGITQSPKYLFRKEGQNVTLSCEQNLNHDAMYWYRQDPGQGLRLIYYSQIVNDFQKGDIAEGYSVSREKKESFPLTVTSAQKNPTAFYLCASSIDHGSSYNEQFFGPGTRLTVL.

This chain joins TRBV7-2 and TRBJ1-2; D might be TRBD1 (5 bases). The CDR3 contains 17 residues. Per the germline V gene, CDR1 is SGHTA and CDR2 is FQGNSA. With 1 base removed from V and 8 bases from J, the gap between germline ends came to 23 bases. This CDR3 is CASSLGGAGLRSGGYTF. CDR3 DNA sequence: TGTGCCAGCAGCTTAGGAGGAGCGGGACTCCGTAGTGGAGGCTACACCTTC.

The chain is built from TRBV5-4 and TRBJ2-1; TRBD1 matches 8 bases. This CDR3 region has 15 residues. V was pared by 1 base and J by 4 bases, with 4 bases of the junction left unmatched. CDR1 and CDR2 (germline): SGHNT, YYREEE (reference sequence). The CDR3 DNA follows: TGTGCCAGCAGCTTGCAGGGGGCGGATTACAATGAGCAGTTCTTC. Its protein is CASSLQGADYNEQFF.

The V call is TRBV28, the J call TRBJ1-2, with 12 bases lining up with TRBD1. CDR3 size: 15 residues. Germline trimming cut 7 bases from V and 6 bases from J; bases unmatched to any gene: 9. Germline V CDR1 and CDR2: MDHEN, SYDVKM. The CDR3 DNA reads TGTGCCAGCACCCGGGACAGGGGGCGCCTAGATGGCTACACCTTC. It translates to CASTRDRGRLDGYTF.

The chain employs TRBV10-3 and TRBJ2-7; 8 positions match TRBD1. The V gene end was trimmed by 6 bases and the J gene end by 4 bases; junction bases not matched to a gene: 8. The length of the CDR3 is 14 residues. CDR1 is ENHRY and CDR2 is SYGVKD in the germline V gene. CDR3 in amino acids: CAIRPGTGVYEQYF. The DNA for the CDR3 is TGTGCCATCAGACCCGGGACAGGAGTTTACGAGCAGTACTTC.

CDR3 sequence reads: CASSLDTPGNTIYF. The CDR3 DNA reads TGTGCCAGCAGTTTGGACACTCCTGGAAACACCATATATTTT. The V and J genes are TRBV6-5 and TRBJ1-3; the D gene is possibly TRBD1 (5 bases). From germline, CDR1 is MNHEY and CDR2 SVGAGI. The CDR3 consists of 14 residues. Trimming took 4 bases from V and 2 from J, leaving 9 bases between them.

The chain employs TRBV11-3 and TRBJ2-7; TRBD1 agrees at 11 bases. J lost 0 bases, V lost 7 bases, and 5 bases had no gene match. This CDR3 contains 15 residues. Germline V gene lookup returns CDR1 SGHNT and CDR2 YENEEA. The CDR3 DNA follows: TGTGCCAGCACCCCGGGACAGGGGGTCTCCTACGAGCAGTACTTC. Amino acid sequence: CASTPGQGVSYEQYF.

The rearrangement links TRBV27 to TRBJ2-3; 7 nucleotides align to TRBD1. V dropped 0 bases and J dropped 4; count of bases not matched to a gene: 1. The CDR3 has 14 amino acids. Germline V lookup: CDR1 MNHEY, CDR2 SMNVEV (reference sequence). CDR3 DNA sequence: TGTGCCAGCAGTTTATCGACAGGGCCAGATACGCAGTATTTT. The encoded protein is CASSLSTGPDTQYF.

This clone appeared a few times. This chain connects TRBV21-1 to TRBJ1-5; TRBD1 is the table's D call and was not checked against the DNA. TRBV21-1 is a pseudogene segment. The CDR3 covers 13 residues. CDR3 bases: TGTGCCAGCAATTCAGTTAGCAATCAGCCCCAGCATTTT. This encodes CASNSVSNQPQHF.

The CDR3 is CATSDLQRTDYNEQFF. CDR3 bases: TGTGCCACCAGTGATTTGCAACGGACAGACTACAATGAGCAGTTCTTC. V usage is TRBV24-1 and J usage is TRBJ2-1, with a tentative D call TRBD1 (6 bases). The CDR3 is 16 residues long. Trimming pared 0 bases from V and 3 bases from J, leaving 11 bases between. Germline loops: CDR1 KGHDR, CDR2 SFDVKD.

This clone was seen a handful of times. This chain connects TRBV20-1 to TRBJ2-3; D is unclear. The germline gives CDR1 DFQATT, CDR2 SNEGSKA (reference sequence). Trimming shortened V by 5 bases and J by 5 bases, and 8 bases separated the two germline ends. The CDR3 length is 11 residues. The CDR3 nucleotides are TGCAGTGCTGTCACTATAGATACGCAGTATTTT. Protein sequence: CSAVTIDTQYF.

This clone was observed once. The chain employs TRBV15 and TRBJ2-5, with D uncertain. Germline assignment: CDR1 LNHNV and CDR2 YYDKDF (reference sequence). V was trimmed by 1 base and J by 2 bases, leaving 2 bases between them. The CDR3 consists of 12 residues. In DNA, the CDR3 is TGTGCCACCAGCAGAGGACAAGAGACCCAGTACTTC. This codes for CATSRGQETQYF.

The rearrangement links TRBV28 to TRBJ2-7, with 12 bases lining up with TRBD2. CDR1 and CDR2 from the germline V gene are MDHEN and SYDVKM. J was trimmed by 5 bases and V by 5 bases; bases with no gene match: 7. The CDR3 totals 15 residues. The CDR3 DNA sequence: TGTGCCAGCAGTGACTCTAGCGGGAGGGCCAACGAGCAGTACTTC. Translating it yields CASSDSSGRANEQYF.

In this sample, this clone turned up a few times. This chain links TRBV6-2 or TRBV6-3 with TRBJ2-1; TRBD2 matches 8 bases. The CDR3 totals 15 residues. Germline V gives CDR1 MNHEY, CDR2 SVGEGT. The V segment lost 4 bases and the J segment 9 bases; nucleotides outside the gene matches: 11. The chain's CDR3 is CASSWPGGGRSEQFF. CDR3 bases: TGTGCCAGCAGTTGGCCGGGAGGGGGTCGGAGTGAGCAGTTCTTC.